This TCR beta chain comes out of a study of blood T cell repertoires in COVID-19. Study context: Samples came from the United States, Italy and Spain, spanning acute and convalescent COVID-19. PBMCs, B-cell-depleted T cells, or T cells provided the cDNA or gDNA that made up the material.

The table came from immunoSEQ multiplex PCR; TCRdb's copy has only in-frame clones and leaves some out. The data contain a few hundred thousand clones, approximately 82% of them singletons. The germline CDR1 and CDR2 sequences are GTSNPN and SVGIG (reference sequence). This CDR3 spans 13 amino acids. The V segment lost 4 bases and the J segment 6 bases; nucleotides outside the gene matches: 9. The sequenced material came from peripheral blood. The clonotype was recovered from a woman under 30 with acute or convalescent COVID-19. The chain uses TRBV30 and TRBJ2-7; 7 bases are shared with TRBD1. The CDR3 DNA is TGTGCCTGGACCCGACAGGGAGTGGGCGAGCAGTACTTC. This sequence encodes CAWTRQGVGEQYF.